This entry concerns a single TCR beta chain. What antigen it recognizes has not been identified. Within one base of it there is no much larger clone, and no base qualities were kept. The entry originates in a study of early T cells in non-severe SARS-CoV-2 infection (dated by TCRdb to 2020 to 2023). Regarding the study in general: Bulk RNA from unsorted whole blood was used for TCR sequencing, so alpha and beta chains could not be paired. Points the paper makes about the study in general: Matching against VDJdb was skewed toward anti-spike CD8 responses, likely underestimated virus-specific expansions, and missed private and CD4 specificities.

Receptors were amplified or captured by 5' RACE. TCRdb lists the instrument as NextSeq 500. In the TCR library protocol, unique molecular identifiers were attached to individual cDNA molecules to correct for PCR bias and sequencing error. Both TCR alpha and beta chains were sequenced, and tight co-correlation was observed between alpha and beta sequence abundances in each sample. In the authors' own workflow: Decombinator V4 was used to perform V gene, J gene and CDR3 annotation of TCR sequences. Expanded TCRs were defined as changing significantly between any two time points under a Poisson model with p below 0.0001. TCR abundances were normalised to the total number of TCRs sequenced per sample and expressed as counts per million. MAIT TCRs were defined by TRAV1-2 paired with TRAJ12, TRAJ20 or TRAJ33, and iNKT TCRs by TRAV10 paired with TRAJ18. VDJdb, accessed 1 November 2021, was searched for CMV, EBV and SARS-CoV-2 annotated TCRs, excluding TCRs annotated for multiple antigens. Clones were called with MiXCR by TCRdb after fastp trimmed the public reads at Q25, and only in-frame beta chains were retained. Rows with one shared CDR3 protein collapse into an entry with the most common genes and DNA. The V and J calls and clone size are TCRdb's, not the authors'. This sample has approximately 97,000 distinct CDR3 sequences in its table, and 9.5% to 12% of those were observed once. The ten largest clonotypes hold about 4.5% of the sample.

The germline V gene (reference sequence) gives CDR1 as DFQATT and CDR2 as SNEGSKA. Here V drops 2 bases and J drops 6 bases, and the junction holds 20 bases not matched to any gene. The CDR3 spans 18 residues, from the cysteine through the phenylalanine. The retained sequence is limited to the CDR3, 54 bases, with the frame set at the first base. A case-control design nested within a healthcare worker cohort in London, UK, was used, with weekly nasopharyngeal swab PCR tests and blood sampling performed. Healthcare workers were recruited during the week of the UK lockdown, between 23 and 31 March 2020, and followed weekly for up to 16 weeks.

The origin of this receptor is an adult who was a healthcare worker with PCR-confirmed SARS-CoV-2 infection or an uninfected control (not recorded which). This sample comprised whole blood, obtained at baseline. The chain uses TRBV20-1 and TRBJ2-7, and TRBD1 matches 9 of the central bases. The CDR3 reads as follows: CSARTRDLGQGAPGEQYF. The DNA sequence reads TGCAGTGCTAGAACCCGGGATCTGGGACAGGGCGCCCCCGGCGAGCAGTACTTC.